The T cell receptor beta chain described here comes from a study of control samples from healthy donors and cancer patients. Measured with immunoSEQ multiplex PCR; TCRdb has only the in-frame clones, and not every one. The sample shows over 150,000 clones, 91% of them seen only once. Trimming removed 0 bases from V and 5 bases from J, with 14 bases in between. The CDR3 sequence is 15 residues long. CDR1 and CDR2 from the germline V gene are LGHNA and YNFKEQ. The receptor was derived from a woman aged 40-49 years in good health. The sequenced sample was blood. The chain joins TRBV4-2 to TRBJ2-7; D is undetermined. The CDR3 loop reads CASSQDIGFVHEQYF. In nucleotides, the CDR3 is TGTGCCAGCAGCCAAGATATCGGTTTCGTCCACGAGCAGTACTTC.